This T cell receptor beta chain was captured by sequencing in a study of control samples from healthy donors and cancer patients. Repertoires were generated with immunoSEQ multiplex PCR, while TCRdb's copy carries only in-frame clones and drops some. The repertoire consists of some 100,000 clones, with around 89% occurring once and the leading ten covering approximately 8.3%. The TCR sequence derives from a man aged 30 to 39 in good health. The sample comprised blood.

For the CDR3, the DNA is TGTGCCAGCAGTTCCCCCCCGACGACCATATATTTT. Translation: CASSSPPTTIYF. This chain links TRBV28 with TRBJ1-3; D unclear. The germline gives CDR1 MDHEN, CDR2 SYDVKM. Deletions cut 4 bases from V and 10 bases from J, with 11 bases between. This CDR3 has 12 amino acids.